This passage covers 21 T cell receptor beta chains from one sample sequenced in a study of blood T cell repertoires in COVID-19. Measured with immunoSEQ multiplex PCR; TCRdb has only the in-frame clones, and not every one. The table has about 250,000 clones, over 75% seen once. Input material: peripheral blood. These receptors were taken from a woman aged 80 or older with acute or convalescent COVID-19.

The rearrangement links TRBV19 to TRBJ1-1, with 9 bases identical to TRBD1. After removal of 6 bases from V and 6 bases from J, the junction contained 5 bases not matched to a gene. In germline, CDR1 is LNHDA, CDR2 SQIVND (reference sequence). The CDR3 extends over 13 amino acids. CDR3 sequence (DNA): TGTGCCAGTAGATTGGACAGGGGAGCTGAAGCTTTCTTT. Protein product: CASRLDRGAEAFF.

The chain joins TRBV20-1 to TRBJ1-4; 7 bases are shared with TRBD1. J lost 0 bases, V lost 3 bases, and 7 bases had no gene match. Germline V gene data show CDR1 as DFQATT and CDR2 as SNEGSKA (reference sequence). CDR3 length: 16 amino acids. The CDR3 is CSASNRGRATNEKLFF. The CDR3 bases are TGCAGTGCTAGTAACAGGGGTCGGGCAACTAATGAAAAACTGTTTTTT.

The CDR3 here is CASSWTASNQPQHF. The CDR3, as DNA: TGTGCCAGTAGTTGGACAGCATCCAATCAGCCCCAGCATTTT. V is TRBV19 and J is TRBJ1-5; D possibly corresponds to TRBD1 (6 bases). The CDR3 has 14 amino acids. Looked up from germline, CDR1 is LNHDA and CDR2 is SQIVND (reference sequence). V was pared by 5 bases and J by 3 bases, with 11 bases between.

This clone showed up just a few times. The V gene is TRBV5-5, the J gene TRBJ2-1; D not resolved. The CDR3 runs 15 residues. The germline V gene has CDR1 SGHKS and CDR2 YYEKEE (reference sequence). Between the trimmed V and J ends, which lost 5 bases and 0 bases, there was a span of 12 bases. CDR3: CASSQLVNSYNEQFF. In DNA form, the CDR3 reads TGTGCCAGCAGTCAACTCGTGAACTCCTACAATGAGCAGTTCTTC.

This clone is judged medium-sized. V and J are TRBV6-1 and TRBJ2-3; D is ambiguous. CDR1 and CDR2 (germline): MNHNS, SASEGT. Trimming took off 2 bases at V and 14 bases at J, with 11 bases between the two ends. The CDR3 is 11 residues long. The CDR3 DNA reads TGTGCCAGCAGTGAACGACCCTACAGGTATTTT. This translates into CASSERPYRYF.

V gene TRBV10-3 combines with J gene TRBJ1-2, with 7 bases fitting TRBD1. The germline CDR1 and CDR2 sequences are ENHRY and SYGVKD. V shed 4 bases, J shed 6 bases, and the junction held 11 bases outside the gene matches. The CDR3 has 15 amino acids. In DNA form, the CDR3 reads TGTGCCATCAGTGCAGGGGACAGACACCTGAATGGCTACACCTTC. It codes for CAISAGDRHLNGYTF.

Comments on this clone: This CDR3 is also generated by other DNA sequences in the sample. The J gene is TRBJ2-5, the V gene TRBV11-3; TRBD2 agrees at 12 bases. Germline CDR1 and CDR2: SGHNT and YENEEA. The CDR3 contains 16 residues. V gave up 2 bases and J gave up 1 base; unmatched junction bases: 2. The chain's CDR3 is CASSLRLAGAQETQYF. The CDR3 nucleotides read TGTGCCAGCAGCTTACGACTAGCGGGAGCCCAAGAGACCCAGTACTTC.

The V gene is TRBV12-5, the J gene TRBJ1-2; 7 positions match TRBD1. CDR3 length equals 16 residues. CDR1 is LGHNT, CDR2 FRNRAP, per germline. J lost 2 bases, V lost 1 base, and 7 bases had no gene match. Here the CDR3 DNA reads TGTGCTAGTGGTTTGGCTCGACAGGGTGGGAACTATGGCTACACCTTC. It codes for CASGLARQGGNYGYTF.

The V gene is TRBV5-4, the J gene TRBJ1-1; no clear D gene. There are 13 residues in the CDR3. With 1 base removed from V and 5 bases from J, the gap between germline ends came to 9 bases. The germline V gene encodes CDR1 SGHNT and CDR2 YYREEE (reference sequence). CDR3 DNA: TGTGCCAGCAGCTTGTCGGGGATTACTGAAGCTTTCTTT. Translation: CASSLSGITEAFF.

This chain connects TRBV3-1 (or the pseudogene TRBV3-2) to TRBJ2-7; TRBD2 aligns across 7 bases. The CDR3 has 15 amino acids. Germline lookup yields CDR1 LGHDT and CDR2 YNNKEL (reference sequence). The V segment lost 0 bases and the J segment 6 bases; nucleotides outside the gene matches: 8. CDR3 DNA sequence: TGTGCCAGCAGCCAAGATCTGACTAGCCCGGGCGAGCAGTACTTC. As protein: CASSQDLTSPGEQYF.

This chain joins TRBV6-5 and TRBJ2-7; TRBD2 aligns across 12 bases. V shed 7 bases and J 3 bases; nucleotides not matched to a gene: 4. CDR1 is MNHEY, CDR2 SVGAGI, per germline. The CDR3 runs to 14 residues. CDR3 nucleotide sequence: TGTGCCAGCACCAAGACTAGCGGGAGCTACGAGCAGTACTTC. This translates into CASTKTSGSYEQYF.

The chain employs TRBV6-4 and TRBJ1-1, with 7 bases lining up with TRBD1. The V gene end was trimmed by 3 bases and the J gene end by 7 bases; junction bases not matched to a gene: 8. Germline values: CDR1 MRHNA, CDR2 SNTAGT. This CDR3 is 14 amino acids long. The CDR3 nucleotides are TGTGCCAGCAGTGAAGAAGGACAGGCCAGTGAAGCTTTCTTT. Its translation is CASSEEGQASEAFF.

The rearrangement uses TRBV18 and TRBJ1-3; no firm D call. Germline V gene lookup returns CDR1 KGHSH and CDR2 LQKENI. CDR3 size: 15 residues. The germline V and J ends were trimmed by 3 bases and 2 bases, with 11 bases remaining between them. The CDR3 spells CASSPERVAGNTIYF. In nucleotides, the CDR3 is TGTGCCAGCTCACCGGAGAGGGTTGCTGGAAACACCATATATTTT.

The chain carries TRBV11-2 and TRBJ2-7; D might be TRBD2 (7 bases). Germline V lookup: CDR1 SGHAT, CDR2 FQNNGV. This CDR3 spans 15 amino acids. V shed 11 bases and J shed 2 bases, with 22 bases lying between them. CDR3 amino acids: CACRGPSGNPYEQYF. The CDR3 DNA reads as TGTGCCTGTCGGGGGCCTAGCGGTAACCCCTACGAGCAGTACTTC.

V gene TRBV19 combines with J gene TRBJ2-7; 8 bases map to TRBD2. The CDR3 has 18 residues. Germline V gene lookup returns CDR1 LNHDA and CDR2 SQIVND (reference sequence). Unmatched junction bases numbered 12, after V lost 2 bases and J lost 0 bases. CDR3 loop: CASSITGAGASSSYEQYF. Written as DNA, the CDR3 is TGTGCCAGTAGTATAACCGGAGCGGGAGCCTCGAGCTCCTACGAGCAGTACTTC. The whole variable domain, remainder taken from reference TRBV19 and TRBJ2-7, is DGGITQSPKYLFRKEGQNVTLSCEQNLNHDAMYWYRQDPGQGLRLIYYSQIVNDFQKGDIAEGYSVSREKKESFPLTVTSAQKNPTAFYLCASSITGAGASSSYEQYFGPGTRLTVT.

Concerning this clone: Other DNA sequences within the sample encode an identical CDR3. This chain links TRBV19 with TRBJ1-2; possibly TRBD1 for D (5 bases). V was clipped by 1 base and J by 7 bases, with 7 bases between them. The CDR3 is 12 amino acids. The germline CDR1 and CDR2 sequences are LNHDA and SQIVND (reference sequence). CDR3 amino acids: CASSIGGVGYTF. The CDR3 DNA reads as TGTGCCAGTAGTATAGGGGGGGTTGGCTACACCTTC.

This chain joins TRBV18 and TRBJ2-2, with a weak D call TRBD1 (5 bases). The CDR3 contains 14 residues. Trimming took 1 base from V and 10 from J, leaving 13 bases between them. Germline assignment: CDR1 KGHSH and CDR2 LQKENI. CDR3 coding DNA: TGTGCCAGCTCACCACTAGGGGCCCTGGCGGAGCTGTTTTTT. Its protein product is CASSPLGALAELFF. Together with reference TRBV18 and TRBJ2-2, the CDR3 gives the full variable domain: NAGVMQNPRHLVRRRGQEARLRCSPMKGHSHVYWYRQLPEEGLKFMVYLQKENIIDESGMPKERFSAEFPKEGPSILRIQQVVRGDSAAYFCASSPLGALAELFFGEGSRLTVL.

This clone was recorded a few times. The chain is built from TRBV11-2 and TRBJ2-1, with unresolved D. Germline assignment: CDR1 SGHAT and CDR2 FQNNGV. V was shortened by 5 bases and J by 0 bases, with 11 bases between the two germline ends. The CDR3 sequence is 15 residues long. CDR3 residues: CASSPTVTSYNEQFF. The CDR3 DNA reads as TGTGCCAGCAGCCCCACGGTTACCTCCTACAATGAGCAGTTCTTC.

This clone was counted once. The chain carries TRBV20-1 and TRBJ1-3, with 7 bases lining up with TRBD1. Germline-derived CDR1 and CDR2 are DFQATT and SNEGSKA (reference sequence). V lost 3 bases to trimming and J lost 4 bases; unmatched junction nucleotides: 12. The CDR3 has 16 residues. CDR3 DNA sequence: TGCAGTGCTAGTTTTCCCCGACAGGGACCCGGAAACACCATATATTTT. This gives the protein CSASFPRQGPGNTIYF.

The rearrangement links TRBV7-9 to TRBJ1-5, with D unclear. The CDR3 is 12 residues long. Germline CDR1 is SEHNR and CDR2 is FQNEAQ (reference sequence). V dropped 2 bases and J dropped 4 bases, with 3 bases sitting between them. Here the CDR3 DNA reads TGTGCCAGCAGCTTATCGAATCAGCCCCAGCATTTT. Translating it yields CASSLSNQPQHF.

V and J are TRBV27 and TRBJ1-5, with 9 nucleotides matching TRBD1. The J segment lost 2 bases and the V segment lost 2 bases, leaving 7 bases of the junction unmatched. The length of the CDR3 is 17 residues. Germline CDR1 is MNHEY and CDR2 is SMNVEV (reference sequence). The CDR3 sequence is CASSLGSRDRGNQPQHF. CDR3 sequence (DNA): TGTGCCAGCAGTTTAGGCTCCCGGGACAGGGGCAATCAGCCCCAGCATTTT.